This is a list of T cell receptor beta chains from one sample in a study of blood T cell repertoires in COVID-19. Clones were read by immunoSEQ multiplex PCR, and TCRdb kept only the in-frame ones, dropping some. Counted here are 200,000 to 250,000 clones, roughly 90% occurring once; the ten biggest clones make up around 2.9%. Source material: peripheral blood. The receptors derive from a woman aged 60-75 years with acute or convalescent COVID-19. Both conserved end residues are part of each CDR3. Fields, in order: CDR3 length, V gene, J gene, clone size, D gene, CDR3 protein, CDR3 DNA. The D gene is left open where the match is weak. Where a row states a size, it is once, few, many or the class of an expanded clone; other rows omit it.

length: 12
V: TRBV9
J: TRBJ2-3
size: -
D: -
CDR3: CASSVAAGTQYF
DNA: TGTGCCAGCAGCGTAGCTGCGGGTACGCAGTATTTT

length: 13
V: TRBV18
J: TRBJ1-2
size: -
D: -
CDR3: CASSTQGDYGYTF
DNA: TGTGCCAGCTCGACACAGGGAGACTATGGCTACACCTTC

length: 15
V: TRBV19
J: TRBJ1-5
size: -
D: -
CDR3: CASSIGGRAIQPQHF
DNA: TGTGCCAGTAGTATAGGGGGCAGGGCGATTCAGCCCCAGCATTTT

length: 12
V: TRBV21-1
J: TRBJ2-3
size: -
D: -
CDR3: CASSNNTDTQYF
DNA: TGTGCCAGCAGCAACAACACAGATACGCAGTATTTT

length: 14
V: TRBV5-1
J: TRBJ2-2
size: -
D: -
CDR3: CASSLGGDTGELFF
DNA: TGCGCCAGCAGCTTGGGAGGCGACACCGGGGAGCTGTTTTTT

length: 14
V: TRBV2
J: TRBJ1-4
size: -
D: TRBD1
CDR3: CASRKTGNNEKLFF
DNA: TGTGCCAGCAGGAAGACAGGGAATAATGAAAAACTGTTTTTT

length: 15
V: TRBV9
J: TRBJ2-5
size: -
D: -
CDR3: CASSVDFGKQETQYF
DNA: TGTGCCAGCAGCGTAGATTTCGGGAAACAAGAGACCCAGTACTTC

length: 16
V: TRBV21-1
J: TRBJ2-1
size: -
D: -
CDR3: CASSGPLAVSYNEQFF
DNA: TGTGCCAGCAGCGGCCCTCTAGCGGTCTCCTACAATGAGCAGTTCTTC

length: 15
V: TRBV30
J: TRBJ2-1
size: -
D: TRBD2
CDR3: CAWSSGLAGPTEQFF
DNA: TGTGCCTGGAGTTCCGGACTAGCGGGCCCTACTGAGCAGTTCTTC

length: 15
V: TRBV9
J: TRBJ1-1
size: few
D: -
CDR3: CASSRRGRGNTEAFF
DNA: TGTGCCAGCAGCCGACGGGGAAGAGGGAACACTGAAGCTTTCTTT

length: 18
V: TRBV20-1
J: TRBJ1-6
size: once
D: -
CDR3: CSASTYGDTSSYNSPLHF
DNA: TGCAGTGCTAGTACGTACGGGGACACAAGCTCCTATAATTCACCCCTCCACTTT

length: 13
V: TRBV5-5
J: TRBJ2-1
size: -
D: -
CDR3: CASSSRDLNEQFF
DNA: TGTGCCAGCAGCTCAAGGGACTTAAATGAGCAGTTCTTC

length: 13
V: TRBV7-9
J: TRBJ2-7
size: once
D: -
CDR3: CASSPGHSYEQYF
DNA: TGTGCCAGCAGTCCCGGACATTCCTACGAGCAGTACTTC

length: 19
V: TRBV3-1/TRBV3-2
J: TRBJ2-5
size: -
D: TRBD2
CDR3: CASSPEGLAGGPGQETQYF
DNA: TGTGCCAGCAGCCCGGAGGGGCTAGCGGGGGGGCCCGGTCAAGAGACCCAGTACTTC

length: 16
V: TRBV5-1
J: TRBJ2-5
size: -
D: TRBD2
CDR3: CASSLAPSGREETQYF
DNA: TGCGCCAGCAGCTTGGCGCCTAGCGGGAGGGAAGAGACCCAGTACTTC

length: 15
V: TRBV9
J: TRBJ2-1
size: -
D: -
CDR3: CASSVSPTTYNEQFF
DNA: TGTGCCAGCAGCGTCAGCCCGACAACCTACAATGAGCAGTTCTTC

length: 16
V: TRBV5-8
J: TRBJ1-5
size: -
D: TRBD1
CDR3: CASSMPDRGPNQPQHF
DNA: TGTGCCAGCAGCATGCCGGACAGGGGGCCCAATCAGCCCCAGCATTTT

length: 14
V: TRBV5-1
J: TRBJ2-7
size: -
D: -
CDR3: CASSLGDRSYEQYF
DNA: TGCGCCAGCAGCTTAGGAGACAGGTCCTACGAGCAGTACTTC

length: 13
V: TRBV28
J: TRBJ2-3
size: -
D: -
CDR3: CASWGRPADTQYF
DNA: TGTGCCAGTTGGGGCAGACCCGCAGATACGCAGTATTTT

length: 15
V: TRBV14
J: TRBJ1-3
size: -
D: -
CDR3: CASSQRHLSGNTIYF
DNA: TGTGCCAGCAGCCAGAGACATCTCTCTGGAAACACCATATATTTT

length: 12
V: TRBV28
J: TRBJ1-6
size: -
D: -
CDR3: CASGQVNSPLHF
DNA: TGTGCCAGCGGTCAGGTGAATTCACCCCTCCACTTT